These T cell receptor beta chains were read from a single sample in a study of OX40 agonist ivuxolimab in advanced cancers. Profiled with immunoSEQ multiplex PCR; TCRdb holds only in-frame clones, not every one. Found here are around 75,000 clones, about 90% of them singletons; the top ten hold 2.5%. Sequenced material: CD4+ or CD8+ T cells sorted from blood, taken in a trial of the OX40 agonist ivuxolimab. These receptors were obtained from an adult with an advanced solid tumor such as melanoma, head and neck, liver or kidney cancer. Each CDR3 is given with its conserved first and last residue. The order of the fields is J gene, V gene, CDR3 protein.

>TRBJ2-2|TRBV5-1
CASSLDPGSGELFF
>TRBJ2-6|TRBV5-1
CASFSGANVLTF
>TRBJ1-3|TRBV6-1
CASRTQVGGGNTIYF
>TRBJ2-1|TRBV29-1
CSVLLPWTSGATSSYNEQFF
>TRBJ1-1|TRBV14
CASSQWTLGGTEAFF
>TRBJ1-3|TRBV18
CASSQNTGDAGNTIYF
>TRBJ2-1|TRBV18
CASSPVGSTIGQFF
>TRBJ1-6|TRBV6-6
CAGGTANSPLHF
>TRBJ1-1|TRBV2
CASGGTEAFF
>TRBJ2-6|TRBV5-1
CASKLSSGANVLTF
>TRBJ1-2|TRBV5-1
CASSLATASSNGYTF
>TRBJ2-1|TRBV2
CASSGERVRAYNEQFF
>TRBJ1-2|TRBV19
CASSERTGRRSYGYTF
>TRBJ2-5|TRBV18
CASRAGVQETQYF
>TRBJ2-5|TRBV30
CACSGSQETQYF
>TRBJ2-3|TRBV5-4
CASSSGTPLPTDTQYF
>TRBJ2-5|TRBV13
CASSFSRFSGRGQETQYF
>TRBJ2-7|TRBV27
CASSLYRGLPYEQYF
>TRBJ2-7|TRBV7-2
CASSSTCNYNRYF
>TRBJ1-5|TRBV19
CATRGITGSNQPQHF
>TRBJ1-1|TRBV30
CAWSVLGKGGTEAFF
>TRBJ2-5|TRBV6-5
CASSHSETQYF
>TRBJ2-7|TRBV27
CASSPLGGGRAYEQYF
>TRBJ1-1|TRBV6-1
CASKEAINTEAFF
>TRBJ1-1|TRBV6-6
CASSLMGVSTEAFF
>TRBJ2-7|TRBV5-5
CASSLEPGFYEQYF
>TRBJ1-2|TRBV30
CAWSPWAGGYTF
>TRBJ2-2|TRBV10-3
CAISEGYRGPPNTGELFF
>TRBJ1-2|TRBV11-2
CASSPLTPRNYGYTF
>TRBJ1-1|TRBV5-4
CASSPGGEAQNTEAFF
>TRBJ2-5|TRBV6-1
CASSEFGGYQETQYF
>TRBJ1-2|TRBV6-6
CASSSTNYGYTF
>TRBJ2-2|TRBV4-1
CASSVARGHSGELFF
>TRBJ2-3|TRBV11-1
CASSFGTSGGSTDTQYF
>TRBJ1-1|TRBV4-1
CASGGDIHRETEAFF
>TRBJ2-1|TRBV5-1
CASRPAGNSYNEQFF
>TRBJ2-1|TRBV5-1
CASHTSGAREQFF
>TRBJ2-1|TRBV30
CAWRRKRETYNEQFF
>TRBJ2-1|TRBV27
CASSLPDKGNYNEQFF
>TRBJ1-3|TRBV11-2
CASSLSTGEGNTIYF